The sequence of this T cell receptor (beta chain) was determined in a study of blood T cells in healthy people across ages. This clonotype was observed many times. Collection of around 10 milliliters of peripheral blood was performed for each donor. The ends were cut back, 7 bases at V and 0 bases at J, with 6 bases in the middle. Germline CDR1 reads DFQATT; CDR2 reads SNEGSKA (reference sequence). The CDR3 has 11 residues. Sample-barcoded 5' priming and a J-beta primer mix drove a second PCR of about 6 to 12 cycles. TCRdb re-called the 5' RACE reads through MiXCR, storing one row per CDR3 protein. Here the sample spans 1,100,000 or so distinct CDR3 sequences, 35% to 55% being singletons.

V is TRBV20-1 and J is TRBJ2-5; the D is unclear. The TCR originated in a woman aged 60-70 years in good health. Specimen: blood. The CDR3 region has the DNA TGCAGTGGGTCAGACCAAGAGACCCAGTACTTC. Translation gives CSGSDQETQYF.